The clone carrying this T cell receptor beta chain appeared a few times. Employing constant-segment primers, 5'RACE generated TCR alpha and TCR beta cDNA libraries bearing sample barcodes and UMIs. TCRdb passed the 5' RACE reads through MiXCR, listing each CDR3 protein once. Among 550,000 to 650,000 distinct CDR3 sequences listed, around 15% were seen once. The data were obtained in a study of T-cell memory formation after mild COVID-19. Germline V gene data show CDR1 as SEHNR and CDR2 as FQNEAQ (reference sequence). The CDR3 runs to 17 residues. With V trimmed by 4 bases and J by 5 bases, 11 bases remained unmatched.

The origin of this receptor is an adult woman who had mild COVID-19 (a few samples of this study predate the infection). Cell type and time point are not known. Sample: PBMCs or a T cell subset sorted from them (not recorded which). The rearrangement links TRBV7-9 to TRBJ2-1, with TRBD2 matching 10 bases. CDR3 sequence (DNA): TGTGCCAGCAGCTCCCCCCCCGCCCTAGCGGGGGACAATGAGCAGTTCTTC. It specifies CASSSPPALAGDNEQFF.